This T cell receptor (beta chain) was observed in a study of CD8 T cells in ankylosing spondylitis. About this clonotype: Antigen unknown.

TCRdb processed the 5' RACE reads anew with MiXCR; each CDR3 protein has one entry. Of some 350,000 distinct CDR3 sequences in the sample, over 12% were seen once. This CDR3 is built from 14 residues. V lost 6 bases, J lost 5 bases, and 16 bases lay in between. The germline V gene has CDR1 MRHNA and CDR2 SNTAGT. Overall study results and limits: Some motif variants were previously reported in reactive arthritis synovial fluid and blood.

The sequenced sample was blood, either unsorted or a sorted T cell fraction (not recorded which). This chain connects TRBV6-4 to TRBJ1-1; perhaps TRBD1 as D (5 bases). The clonotype comes from a male donor with ankylosing spondylitis or in good health (not recorded which). The CDR3 nucleotides are TGTGCCAGCAGCGGGGGTATTGGGGGGACTGAAGCTTTCTTT. Protein sequence: CASSGGIGGTEAFF.